The present TCR beta chain was sequenced within a study of shared clonotypes between healthy human individuals. Assay: immunoSEQ multiplex PCR; the TCRdb copy retains only in-frame clones and omits some. The table lists hundreds of thousands of clones, roughly 92% of them singletons. After removal of 3 bases from V and 8 bases from J, the junction contained 5 bases not matched to a gene. This CDR3 comprises 14 residues. Germline CDR1 reads SQVTM; CDR2 reads ANQGSEA. CD45RO-negative, CCR7-positively selected cells formed the naive CD8 fraction, excluding terminally differentiated effector memory CD45RA+ cells. The donors, healthy adults who were HIV-negative, had experienced no recent acute infections or vaccinations.

The source is a man younger than 45 in good health. This sequence joins TRBV29-1 and TRBJ2-1; 12 nucleotides agree with TRBD2. Sequencing was carried out using naive CD8+ T cells sorted from blood. The CDR3 loop reads CSVEETSGRYEQFF. DNA for the CDR3: TGCAGCGTTGAGGAGACTAGCGGGAGATATGAGCAGTTCTTC.